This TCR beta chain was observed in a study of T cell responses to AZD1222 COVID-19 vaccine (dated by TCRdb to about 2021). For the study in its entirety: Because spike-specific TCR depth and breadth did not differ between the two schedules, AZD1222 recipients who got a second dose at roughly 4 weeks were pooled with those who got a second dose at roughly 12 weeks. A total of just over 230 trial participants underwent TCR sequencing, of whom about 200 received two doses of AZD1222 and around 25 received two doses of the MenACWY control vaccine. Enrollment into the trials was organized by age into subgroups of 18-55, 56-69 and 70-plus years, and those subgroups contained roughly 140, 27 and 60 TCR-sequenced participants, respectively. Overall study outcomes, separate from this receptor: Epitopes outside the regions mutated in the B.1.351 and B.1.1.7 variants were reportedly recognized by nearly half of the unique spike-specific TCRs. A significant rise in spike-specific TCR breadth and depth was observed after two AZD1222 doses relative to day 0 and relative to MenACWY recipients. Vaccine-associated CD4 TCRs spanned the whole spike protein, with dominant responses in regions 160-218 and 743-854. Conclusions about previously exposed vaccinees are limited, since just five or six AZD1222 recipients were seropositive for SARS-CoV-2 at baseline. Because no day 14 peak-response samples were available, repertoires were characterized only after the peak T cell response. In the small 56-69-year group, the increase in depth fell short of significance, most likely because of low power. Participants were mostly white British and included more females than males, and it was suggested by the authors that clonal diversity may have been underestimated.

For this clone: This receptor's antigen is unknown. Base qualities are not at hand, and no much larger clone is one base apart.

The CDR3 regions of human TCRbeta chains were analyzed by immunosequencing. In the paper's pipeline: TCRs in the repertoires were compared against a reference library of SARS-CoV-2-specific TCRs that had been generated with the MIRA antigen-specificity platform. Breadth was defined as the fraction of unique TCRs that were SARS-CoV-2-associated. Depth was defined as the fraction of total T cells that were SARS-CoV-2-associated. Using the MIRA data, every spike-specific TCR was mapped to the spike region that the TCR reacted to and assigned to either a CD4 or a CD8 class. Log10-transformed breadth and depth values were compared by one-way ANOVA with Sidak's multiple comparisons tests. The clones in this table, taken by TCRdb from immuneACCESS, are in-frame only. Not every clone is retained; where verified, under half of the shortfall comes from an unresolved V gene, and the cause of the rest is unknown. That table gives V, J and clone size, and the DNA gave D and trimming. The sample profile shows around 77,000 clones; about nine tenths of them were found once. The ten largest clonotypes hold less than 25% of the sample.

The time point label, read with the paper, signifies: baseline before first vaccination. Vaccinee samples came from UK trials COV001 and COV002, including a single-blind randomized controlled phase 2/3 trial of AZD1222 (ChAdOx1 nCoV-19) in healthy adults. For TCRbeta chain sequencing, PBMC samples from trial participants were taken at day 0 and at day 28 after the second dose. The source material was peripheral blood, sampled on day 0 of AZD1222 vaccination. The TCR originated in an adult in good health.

The CDR3 protein is CASSQTTSGGLYEQYF. The DNA is as follows: TGTGCCAGCTCACAAACGACTAGCGGGGGGCTTTACGAGCAGTACTTC. Recombination linked TRBV18 to TRBJ2-7; 13 middle bases align to TRBD2. The CDR3 measures 16 amino acids from cysteine to phenylalanine. This entry keeps only the CDR3 DNA: 48 bases, framed from base 1. The germline V gene supplies CDR1 KGHSH and CDR2 LQKENI. Trimming accounts for 4 bases at V and 4 bases at J, while the number of junction bases matched to no gene is 7.